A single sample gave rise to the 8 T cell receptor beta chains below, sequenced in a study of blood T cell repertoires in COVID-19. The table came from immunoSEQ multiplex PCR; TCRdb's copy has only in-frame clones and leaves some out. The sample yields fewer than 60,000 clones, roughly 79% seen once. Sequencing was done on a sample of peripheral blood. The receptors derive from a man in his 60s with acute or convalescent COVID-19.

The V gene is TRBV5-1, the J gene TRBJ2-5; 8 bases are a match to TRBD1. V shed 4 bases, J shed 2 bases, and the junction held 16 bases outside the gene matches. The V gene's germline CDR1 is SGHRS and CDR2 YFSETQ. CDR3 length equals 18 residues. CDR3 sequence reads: CASSRRPLGQGTQETQYF. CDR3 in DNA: TGCGCCAGCAGCCGACGGCCTCTTGGACAGGGCACTCAAGAGACCCAGTACTTC.

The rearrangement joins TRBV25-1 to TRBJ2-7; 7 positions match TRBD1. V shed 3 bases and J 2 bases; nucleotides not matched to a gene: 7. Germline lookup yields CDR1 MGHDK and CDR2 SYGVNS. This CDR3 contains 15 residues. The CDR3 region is CASSDQGTEPYEQYF. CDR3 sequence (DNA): TGTGCCAGCAGTGACCAGGGGACAGAACCCTACGAGCAGTACTTC.

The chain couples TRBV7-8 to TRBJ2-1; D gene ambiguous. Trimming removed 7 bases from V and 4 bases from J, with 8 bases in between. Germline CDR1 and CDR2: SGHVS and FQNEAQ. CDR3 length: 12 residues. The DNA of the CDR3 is TGTGCCAGCACCAGCGTGTACAATGAGCAGTTCTTC. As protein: CASTSVYNEQFF.

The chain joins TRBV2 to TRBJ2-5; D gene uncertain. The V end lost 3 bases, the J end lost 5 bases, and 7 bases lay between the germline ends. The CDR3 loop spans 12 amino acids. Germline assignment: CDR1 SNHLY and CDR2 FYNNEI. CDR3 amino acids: CASSEAQETQYF. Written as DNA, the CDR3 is TGTGCCAGCAGTGAGGCACAGGAGACCCAGTACTTC. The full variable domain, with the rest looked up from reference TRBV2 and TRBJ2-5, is EPEVTQTPSHQVTQMGQEVILRCVPISNHLYFYWYRQILGQKVEFLVSFYNNEISEKSEIFDDQFSVERPDGSNFTLKIRSTKLEDSAMYFCASSEAQETQYFGPGTRLLVL.

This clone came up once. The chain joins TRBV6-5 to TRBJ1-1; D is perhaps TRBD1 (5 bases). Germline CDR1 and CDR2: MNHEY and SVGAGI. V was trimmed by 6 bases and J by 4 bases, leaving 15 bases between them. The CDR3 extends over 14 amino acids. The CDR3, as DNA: TGTGCCAGCAGCCTCAGGGAATATAGCACTGAAGCTTTCTTT. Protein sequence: CASSLREYSTEAFF.

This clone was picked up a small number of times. This chain's CDR3 is CASRVPGQGNYGYTF. The CDR3 coding sequence is TGTGCCAGTAGGGTCCCGGGACAGGGGAACTATGGCTACACCTTC. This chain uses TRBV19 with TRBJ1-2, with 10 bases lining up with TRBD1. The length of the CDR3 is 15 residues. From germline, CDR1 is LNHDA and CDR2 SQIVND (reference sequence). V was pared by 6 bases and J by 2 bases, with 6 bases of the junction left unmatched.

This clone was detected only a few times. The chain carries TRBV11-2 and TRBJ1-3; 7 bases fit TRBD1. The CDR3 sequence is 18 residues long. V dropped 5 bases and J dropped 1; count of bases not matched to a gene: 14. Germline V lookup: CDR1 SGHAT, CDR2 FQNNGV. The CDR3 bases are TGTGCCAGCAGCGCACCGGGACAGTATGCGAAGTCTGGAAACACCATATATTTT. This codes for CASSAPGQYAKSGNTIYF.

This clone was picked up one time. The CDR3 loop reads CASSQFGGENIQYF. The CDR3 DNA is TGCGCCAGCAGCCAGTTCGGGGGGGAAAACATTCAGTACTTC. This chain joins TRBV4-1 and TRBJ2-4; 8 bases match TRBD2. V lost 3 bases to trimming and J lost 5 bases; unmatched junction nucleotides: 3. CDR3 length: 14 amino acids. CDR1 is MGHRA and CDR2 is YSYEKL in the germline V gene.